The sample holds a few counts of the clone carrying this TCR beta chain. Its antigen is currently unknown. Germline V gene lookup returns CDR1 SGHTA and CDR2 FQGNSA. Trimming stripped 3 bases from V and 6 bases from J, with 15 bases between. The CDR3 length is 15 residues. This sample was taken from a study of T cells in localized non-small cell lung cancer. Findings and caveats of the study: Paired adjacent lung recovered a median about 60 of the top 100 tumor clones. Analysis by sequencing included only one tumor region, so heterogeneity remains possible. Uninvolved adjacent lung had higher T cell clonality than tumor and all other tissues. Greater T cell density in blood accompanied longer overall survival.

Repertoires were generated with immunoSEQ multiplex PCR, while TCRdb's copy carries only in-frame clones and drops some. There are approximately 70,000 clones in the sample; about four fifths occur only once, and around 4.6% lies in the top ten. The sequence came from a man aged 40 to 70 with stage II lung adenocarcinoma. The sample in question was PBMCs, obtained before any cancer treatment. The rearrangement links TRBV7-2 to TRBJ1-5; perhaps TRBD1 as D (5 bases). The DNA of the CDR3 is TGTGCCAGCAGCTTGGGTAGGGGTGAGGGTCAGCCCCAGCATTTT. As protein: CASSLGRGEGQPQHF.